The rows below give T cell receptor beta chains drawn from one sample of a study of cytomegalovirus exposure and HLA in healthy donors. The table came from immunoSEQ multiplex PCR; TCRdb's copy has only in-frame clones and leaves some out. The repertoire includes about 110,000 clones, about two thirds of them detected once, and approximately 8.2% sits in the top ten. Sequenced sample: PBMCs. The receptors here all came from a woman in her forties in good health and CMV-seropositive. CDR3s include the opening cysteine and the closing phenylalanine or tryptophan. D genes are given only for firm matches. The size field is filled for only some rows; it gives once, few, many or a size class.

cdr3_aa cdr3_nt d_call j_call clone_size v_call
CASSLTGPNNSPLHF TGTGCCAGCAGCTTAACAGGGCCTAATAATTCACCCCTCCACTTT - TRBJ1-6 - TRBV11-2
CASRLAGTYEQYF TGCGCCAGCCGACTAGCGGGGACCTACGAGCAGTACTTC TRBD2 TRBJ2-7 - TRBV10-1
CASSQTIYYEQYF TGCGCCAGCAGCCAAACAATTTACTACGAGCAGTACTTC - TRBJ2-7 medium-sized TRBV4-1
CASSPPSTRGSQPQHF TGTGCCAGCTCACCACCCAGCACGAGGGGGAGTCAGCCCCAGCATTTT - TRBJ1-5 - TRBV18
CASSLTGWETQYF TGTGCCAGCAGCTTAACGGGGTGGGAGACCCAGTACTTC - TRBJ2-5 - TRBV7-8
CASRAGVQETQYF TGTGCCAGCAGGGCAGGGGTCCAAGAGACCCAGTACTTC - TRBJ2-5 - TRBV7-2
CASSFLSRNTEAFF TGTGCCAGCAGTTTCTTATCGAGGAACACTGAAGCTTTCTTT - TRBJ1-1 - TRBV27
CASSADLGSTEAFF TGTGCCAGCAGTGCTGACTTGGGTAGCACTGAAGCTTTCTTT - TRBJ1-1 - TRBV6-1
CASSEYRATEAFF TGTGCCAGCAGTGAGTACAGGGCCACTGAAGCTTTCTTT - TRBJ1-1 - TRBV2
CASSQDQWLNTEAFF TGTGCCAGCAGCCAAGATCAGTGGTTGAACACTGAAGCTTTCTTT - TRBJ1-1 - TRBV14
CANRNRGGPSPLHF TGTGCCAACCGTAATCGGGGGGGGCCTTCACCCCTCCACTTT - TRBJ1-6 - TRBV15
CASSRTGDGYTF TGTGCCAGCAGCCGGACAGGGGATGGCTACACCTTC TRBD1 TRBJ1-2 few TRBV7-9
CAITPGQGSYEQYF TGTGCCATCACTCCGGGACAGGGATCCTACGAGCAGTACTTC TRBD1 TRBJ2-7 few TRBV10-3
CSFQPGTRNTEAFF TGCAGCTTCCAGCCGGGGACAAGGAACACTGAAGCTTTCTTT - TRBJ1-1 - TRBV29-1
CASRRTSGQETQYF TGCGCCAGCAGACGGACTAGCGGACAAGAGACCCAGTACTTC TRBD2 TRBJ2-5 once TRBV5-1
CASSQEGLAGSNEQFF TGTGCCAGCAGCCAAGAAGGGCTAGCGGGGAGTAATGAGCAGTTCTTC TRBD2 TRBJ2-1 - TRBV14
CASSDTRTGDREQYF TGTGCCAGCAGCGACACTAGGACAGGGGATCGGGAGCAGTACTTC TRBD1 TRBJ2-7 few TRBV11-2
CASSRSGTEAFF TGTGCCAGCAGCCGCTCCGGGACAGAAGCTTTCTTT - TRBJ1-1 - TRBV5-6
CASSQEGGGLETQYF TGCGCCAGCAGCCAAGAAGGAGGCGGGTTGGAGACCCAGTACTTC - TRBJ2-5 - TRBV4-3
CASSLGAGNGYTF TGTGCCAGCAGTTTGGGGGCAGGGAACGGCTACACCTTC - TRBJ1-2 - TRBV6-1
CASSPLAGAHTQYF TGTGCCAGCAGTCCCCTAGCGGGCGCCCATACGCAGTATTTT TRBD2 TRBJ2-3 - TRBV27
CASSVFPGQGANYGYTF TGTGCCAGCAGCGTATTCCCGGGACAGGGGGCTAACTATGGCTACACCTTC TRBD1 TRBJ1-2 few TRBV7-2
CASSKGRKGGTEAFF TGTGCCAGCAGCAAAGGTCGGAAGGGAGGAACTGAAGCTTTCTTT - TRBJ1-1 few TRBV21-1
CASSWGRDSSDEQYF TGTGCCAGCAGCTGGGGACGGGACAGCAGCGACGAGCAGTACTTC TRBD1 TRBJ2-7 few TRBV5-6
CASSLAEGTYNEQFF TGTGCCAGCAGCTTAGCGGAGGGGACCTACAATGAGCAGTTCTTC - TRBJ2-1 - TRBV7-6
CASSLVGTGGYNEQFF TGTGCCAGCAGCTTAGTAGGGACAGGGGGTTACAATGAGCAGTTCTTC TRBD1 TRBJ2-1 - TRBV7-2
CASSNDRGLDEQYF TGTGCCAGCAGCAATGACAGGGGGCTCGACGAGCAGTACTTC TRBD1 TRBJ2-7 - TRBV7-9
CASRGGTNYGYTF TGTGCCAGCAGGGGGGGAACCAACTATGGCTACACCTTC - TRBJ1-2 few TRBV5-4
CATSLLWERETQYF TGTGCCACCAGCCTCCTTTGGGAGAGAGAGACCCAGTACTTC - TRBJ2-5 once TRBV15
CASSGSDYEQYF TGCGCCAGCAGTGGTAGCGACTACGAGCAGTACTTC - TRBJ2-7 - TRBV5-1
CASSEEGGETQYF TGTGCCAGCAGTGAAGAGGGGGGGGAGACCCAGTACTTC - TRBJ2-5 - TRBV2
CASSYNGQGVAEAFF TGTGCCAGCAGTTACAACGGACAGGGGGTCGCTGAAGCTTTCTTT TRBD1 TRBJ1-1 many TRBV6-5
CASTGDDGITDTQYF TGTGCCAGCACAGGGGATGACGGGATCACAGATACGCAGTATTTT - TRBJ2-3 few TRBV7-2
CASSQIQGTAYEQYF TGCGCCAGCAGCCAAATACAGGGGACAGCCTACGAGCAGTACTTC TRBD1 TRBJ2-7 - TRBV4-3
CASSLKAGPNYGYTF TGTGCCAGCAGTTTGAAGGCAGGGCCTAACTATGGCTACACCTTC - TRBJ1-2 once TRBV27
CASSVGQGKETQYF TGTGCCAGCAGCGTAGGGCAGGGGAAGGAGACCCAGTACTTC - TRBJ2-5 - TRBV9
CASSFQGTDTQYF TGTGCCAGCAGCTTCCAGGGTACAGATACGCAGTATTTT - TRBJ2-3 - TRBV5-6
CASSVDRAWVGNQPQHF TGTGCCAGCAGCGTTGACAGGGCGTGGGTGGGCAATCAGCCCCAGCATTTT TRBD1 TRBJ1-5 few TRBV2
CASQDRVEAFF TGTGCCAGCCAGGACAGGGTTGAAGCTTTCTTT TRBD1 TRBJ1-1 - TRBV2
CASSTRDRYYEQYF TGTGCCAGTAGTACAAGGGACAGGTACTACGAGCAGTACTTC TRBD1 TRBJ2-7 - TRBV19
CASSPGTGYYEQYF TGTGCCAGCAGTCCCGGGACAGGGTACTACGAGCAGTACTTC TRBD1 TRBJ2-7 - TRBV27
CASSERYGVTSAHQPQHF TGTGCCAGCAGTGAAAGGTATGGAGTGACTTCAGCCCATCAGCCCCAGCATTTT - TRBJ1-5 - TRBV2
CASSLTGGGKNIQYF TGTGCCAGCAGTCTGACAGGGGGGGGCAAAAACATTCAGTACTTC TRBD1 TRBJ2-4 - TRBV6-1
CASREQPNRGAYEQYF TGTGCCAGCCGCGAGCAGCCCAACAGGGGGGCCTACGAGCAGTACTTC TRBD1 TRBJ2-7 - TRBV2
CASSPPPRYGYTF TGTGCCAGCAGTCCTCCTCCGAGGTACGGCTACACCTTC - TRBJ1-2 - TRBV28
CASSQDTTAKEQYF TGCGCCAGCAGCCAAGATACGACAGCCAAGGAGCAGTACTTC - TRBJ2-7 - TRBV4-3
CASSGQFDQPQHF TGTGCCAGCAGCGGACAGTTTGATCAGCCCCAGCATTTT - TRBJ1-5 few TRBV5-8
CASSPPYSTDTQYF TGTGCCAGCTCACCACCATATAGCACAGATACGCAGTATTTT - TRBJ2-3 - TRBV18
CASCPGQGGEKLFF TGTGCCAGCTGCCCGGGACAGGGGGGTGAAAAACTGTTTTTT TRBD1 TRBJ1-4 - TRBV25-1
CASSITTTGPTRYSNQPQHF TGTGCCAGTAGTATCACAACGACAGGTCCGACTCGATATAGCAATCAGCCCCAGCATTTT - TRBJ1-5 once TRBV19
CASSLGGGETQYF TGCGCCAGCAGCTTGGGCGGGGGAGAGACCCAGTACTTC TRBD2 TRBJ2-5 once TRBV5-1
CSVDGTGGNYGYTF TGCAGCGTTGATGGGACAGGGGGCAACTATGGCTACACCTTC TRBD1 TRBJ1-2 - TRBV29-1
CASSSFGGASYNEQFF TGTGCCAGCAGTTCGTTCGGGGGGGCTTCCTACAATGAGCAGTTCTTC TRBD2 TRBJ2-1 - TRBV11-2